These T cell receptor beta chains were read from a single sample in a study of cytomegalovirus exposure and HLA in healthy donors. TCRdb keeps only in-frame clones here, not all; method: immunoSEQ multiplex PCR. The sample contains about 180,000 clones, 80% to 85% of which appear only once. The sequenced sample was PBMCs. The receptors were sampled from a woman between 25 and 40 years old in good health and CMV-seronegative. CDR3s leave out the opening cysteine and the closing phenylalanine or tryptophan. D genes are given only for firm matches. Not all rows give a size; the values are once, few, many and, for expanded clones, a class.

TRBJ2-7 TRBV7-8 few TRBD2 ASSLRLAGGYEQY
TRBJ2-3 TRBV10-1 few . ASSEGDRTTDTQY
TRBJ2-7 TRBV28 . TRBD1 ASRTGAVEQY
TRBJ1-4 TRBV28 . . ASSSNRDANEKLF
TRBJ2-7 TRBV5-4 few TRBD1 ASSLGTGGTYEQY
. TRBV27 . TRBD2 ASSLAGGIVYEQY
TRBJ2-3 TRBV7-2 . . ASSPGEGQYFTQY
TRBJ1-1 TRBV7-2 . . ASSPGQSNTEAF
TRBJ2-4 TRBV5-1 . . ASSLLPGALAKNIQY
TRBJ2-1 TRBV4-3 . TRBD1 ASSQDRWDRYNEQF
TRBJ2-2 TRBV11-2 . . ASSPQNTGELF
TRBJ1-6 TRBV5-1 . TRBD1 ASGPGTGDSPLH
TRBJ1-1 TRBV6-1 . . ASSGDPGLVNTEAF
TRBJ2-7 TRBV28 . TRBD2 ASSFRGGTYEQY
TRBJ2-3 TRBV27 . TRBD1 ASSFKRTGSTDTQY
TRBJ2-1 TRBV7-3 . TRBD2 ASSPTGGAYKDNEQF
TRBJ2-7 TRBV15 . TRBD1 ATSRSRQGAYEQY
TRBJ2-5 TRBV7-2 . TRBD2 ASSQGLAGGQETQY
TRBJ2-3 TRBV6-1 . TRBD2 ASSTSGGTDTQY
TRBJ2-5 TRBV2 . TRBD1 ASSDKSGTGGEETQY
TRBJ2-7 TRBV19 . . ASSMRAGSYEQY
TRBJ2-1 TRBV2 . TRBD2 ATRISSGGNNEQF
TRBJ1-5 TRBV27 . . ASSISGRAYSNQPQH
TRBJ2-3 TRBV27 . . ASTSTDTQY
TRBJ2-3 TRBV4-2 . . ASSQDGGTPGTDTQY
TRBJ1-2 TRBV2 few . ASSVRQSGYGYT
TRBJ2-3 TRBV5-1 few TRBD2 ASSPELAGGADTQY
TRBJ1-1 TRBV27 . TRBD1 ASSPDRAQAF
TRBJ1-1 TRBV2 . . ASSGAEMNTEAF
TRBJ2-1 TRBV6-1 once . ASSDRVFTPYNEQF
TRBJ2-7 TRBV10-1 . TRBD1 ATMDRGVSYEQY
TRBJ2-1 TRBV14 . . ASSRAGYNEQF
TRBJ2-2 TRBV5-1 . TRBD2 ASSYSGGATNTGELF
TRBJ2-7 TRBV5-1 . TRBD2 ASSLRLAGSYEQY
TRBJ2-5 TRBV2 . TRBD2 ASSGASGIETQY
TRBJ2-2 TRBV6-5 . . ASRQGFANTGELF
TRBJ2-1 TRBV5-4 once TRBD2 ASSLMASGAYNEQF
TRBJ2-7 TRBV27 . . ASSLAQGTSYEQY
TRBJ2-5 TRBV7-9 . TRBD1 ASSLGGQIKETQY
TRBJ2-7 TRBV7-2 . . ASSSYSVGASYEQY
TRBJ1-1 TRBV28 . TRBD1 ASSLLAGTGAAF